Listed below are T cell receptor beta chains from one sample, sequenced in a study of T cell repertoires in cytomegalovirus infection. TCRdb re-called the reads with MiXCR, one entry per CDR3 protein. Seen here are 400,000 to 550,000 distinct CDR3 sequences, approximately 10% observed once, and the top ten hold roughly 10%. The source material was PBMCs. The receptors shown here come from a human donor in good health (CMV status not recorded). Some clones in this sample may be carry-over from other donors' samples. The CDR3 runs from the conserved cysteine through the conserved F or W.

>TRBV5-1|TRBJ1-1
CASSSDFPGGAFF
>TRBV9|TRBJ2-3
CASSVYGGSRDTQYF
>TRBV7-6|TRBJ2-2
CASSSREGGELFF
>TRBV7-3|TRBJ2-2
CASSSSGRGSGELFF
>TRBV10-3|TRBJ1-1
CAINRRGDNTEAFF
>TRBV7-9|TRBJ2-2
CASSSGELFF
>TRBV29-1|TRBJ2-1
CSVVTSGVHSYNEQFF
>TRBV5-4|TRBJ2-2
CASSRDRPMGGELFF
>TRBV7-9|TRBJ2-2
CASSFLAGGPSTGELFF
>TRBV12-3/TRBV12-4|TRBJ2-5
CASSLYPQETQYF
>TRBV6-6|TRBJ1-2
CASSSQGDEGWDYGYTF
>TRBV28|TRBJ1-1
CASSWKGSTFF
>TRBV29-1|TRBJ2-5
CSGLGNGAGVGETQYF
>TRBV6-1|TRBJ1-6
CASSEGAWGSPLHF
>TRBV11-2|TRBJ1-1
CASSLDLRPGRRAFF
>TRBV20-1|TRBJ2-4
CSARDIRGSNIQYF
>TRBV20-1|TRBJ2-1
CSARWGQGINEQFF
>TRBV29-1|TRBJ2-6
CSVLAFRSGANVLTF
>TRBV15|TRBJ2-4
CATSRDLAGGNIQYF
>TRBV7-9|TRBJ2-3
CASSSPGQGITDTQYF
>TRBV7-6|TRBJ2-5
CASSLGTGDMETQYF
>TRBV7-9|TRBJ2-6
CAGTVATNVLTF
>TRBV20-1|TRBJ1-1
CSARPGNTEAFF
>TRBV7-2|TRBJ2-7
CASSLDRAGPREQYF
>TRBV7-6|TRBJ2-7
CASSPQPQGIRSSYEQYF